The present T cell receptor beta chain was sequenced within a study of cytomegalovirus exposure and HLA in healthy donors (TCRdb year 2017). Background for the entire study: According to a later analysis, the roughly 120 validation repertoires were produced on the same platform as the 600 to 850 repertoires of the first cohort. The study aimed to test whether signatures of past pathogen exposure could be identified by cataloging public T cell receptors. A separate validation cohort of roughly 110 different subjects was used in addition to the 666-subject first cohort. The study combined high-throughput TCR immunosequencing, statistical association of individual TCRs with disease status, and machine learning to predict cytomegalovirus infection status.

To note about this clone: Its antigen specificity is not known. The sample holds no much larger clone one base away, and base qualities are not on file.

What the authors observed across the whole study: Subsequent analysis determined that TCRs grouped into clusters in the first cohort also showed a tendency toward co-occurrence across the 120 or so validation repertoires, and about 94% of cluster scores exceeded 0. The authors suggested that the approach could potentially be extended to other disease states and immunological phenotypes. The validation cohort had no HLA typing available for a later analysis, so co-occurrence within that cohort was assessed over all 130 or so repertoires. A total of fewer than 200 TCR beta chains were listed by the study as associated with cytomegalovirus. A few of the identified cytomegalovirus-associated TCR beta chains were confirmed in vitro to be specific for cytomegalovirus antigens. The classifier was reported to diagnose cytomegalovirus status with high specificity and sensitivity in both the original and validation cohorts. Most TCR sequences were seen in very few donors, while some public TCRs were found in many individuals.

V lost 1 base and J lost 4 bases, and the count of bases not matched to a germline gene is 1. The CDR3 runs 13 residues from the cysteine to the phenylalanine. Of all the DNA, just the CDR3 is kept, 39 bases in frame from base 1. Via the germline V gene, CDR1 is SGHVS and CDR2 FQNEAQ. Libraries came from the immunoSEQ multiplex PCR assay. On the study's bioinformatics: A statistical classification framework was built to diagnose cytomegalovirus status from the catalog of TCR beta chain sequences. TCRdb retrieved this table from immuneACCESS and kept in-frame rearrangements only. Not all clones are present; in checked studies, unresolved V genes account for under half, and no reason is known for the remainder. The V and J calls and clone size are taken from that table; D and trimming were inferred from the DNA. Within this sample are 90,000 to 140,000 clones, with about 85% of them counted one time only. Of the sample, 3% to 4% is held by the ten largest clones.

Separate from the roughly 660-subject first cohort, the validation cohort of 90 to 150 subjects was the group to which the donors belonged. The sample consisted of PBMCs. The sequence joins TRBV7-8 to TRBJ2-7, and 7 junctional nucleotides match TRBD1. This clonotype originated in a woman between 18 and 29 years old in good health and CMV-seropositive. The nucleotide sequence is given as TGTGCCAGCAGCTTAGGGGACAGATACGAGCAGTACTTC. Its translation is CASSLGDRYEQYF.